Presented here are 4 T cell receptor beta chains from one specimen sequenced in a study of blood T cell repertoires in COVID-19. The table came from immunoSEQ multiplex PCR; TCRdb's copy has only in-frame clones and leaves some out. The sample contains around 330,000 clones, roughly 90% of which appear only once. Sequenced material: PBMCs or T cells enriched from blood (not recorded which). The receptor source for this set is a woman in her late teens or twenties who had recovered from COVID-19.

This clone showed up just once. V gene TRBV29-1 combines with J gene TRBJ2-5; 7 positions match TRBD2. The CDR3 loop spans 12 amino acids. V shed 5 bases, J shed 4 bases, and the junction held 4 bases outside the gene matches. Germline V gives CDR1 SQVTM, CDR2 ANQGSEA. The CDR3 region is CSVLRGTETQYF. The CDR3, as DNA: TGCAGCGTTCTGCGGGGGACAGAGACCCAGTACTTC.

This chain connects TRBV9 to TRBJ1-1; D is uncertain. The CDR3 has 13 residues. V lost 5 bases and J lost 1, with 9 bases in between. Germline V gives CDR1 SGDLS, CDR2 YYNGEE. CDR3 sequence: CASRRLGNTEAFF. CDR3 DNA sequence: TGTGCCAGCAGGAGACTCGGGAACACTGAAGCTTTCTTT. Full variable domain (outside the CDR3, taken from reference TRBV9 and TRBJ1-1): DSGVTQTPKHLITATGQRVTLRCSPRSGDLSVYWYQQSLDQGLQFLIQYYNGEERAKGNILERFSAQQFPDLHSELNLSSLELGDSALYFCASRRLGNTEAFFGQGTRLTVV.

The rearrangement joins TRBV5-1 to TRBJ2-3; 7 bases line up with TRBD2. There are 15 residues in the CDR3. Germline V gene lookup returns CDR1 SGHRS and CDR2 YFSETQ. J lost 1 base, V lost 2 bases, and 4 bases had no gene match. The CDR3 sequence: CASSFPGGGTDTQYF. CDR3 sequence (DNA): TGCGCCAGCAGCTTTCCGGGGGGAGGCACAGATACGCAGTATTTT.

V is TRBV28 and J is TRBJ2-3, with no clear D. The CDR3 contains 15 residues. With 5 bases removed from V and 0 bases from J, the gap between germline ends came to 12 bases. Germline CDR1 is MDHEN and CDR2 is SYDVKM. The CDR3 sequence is CASSTSVPSTDTQYF. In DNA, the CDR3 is TGTGCCAGCAGTACCTCGGTCCCTAGCACAGATACGCAGTATTTT.